The T cell receptor (beta chain) described here comes from a study of blood T cell repertoires in COVID-19. Profiled with immunoSEQ multiplex PCR; TCRdb holds only in-frame clones, not every one. Of some 69,000 clones listed, 75% to 85% are singletons. The CDR3 runs 15 residues. CDR1 SGHDT and CDR2 YYEEEE come from the germline V gene. Trimming at V came to 5 bases and at J to 3 bases, leaving 4 bases not matched to a gene. Sequenced input: peripheral blood. This sequence originates from a woman in her seventies with acute or convalescent COVID-19. The chain joins TRBV5-6 to TRBJ1-5, with 11 bases aligning to TRBD1. CDR3 residues: CASSWTGGVNQPQHF. Written as DNA, the CDR3 is TGTGCCAGCAGTTGGACAGGGGGCGTCAATCAGCCCCAGCATTTT.